The T cell receptor (beta chain) described here comes from a study of cytomegalovirus exposure and HLA in healthy donors. Findings and limits, study-wide: The study put 150 or so TCR beta chains on its list as cytomegalovirus-associated. What a later analysis showed was that several of the most significant clusters appeared linked to common viral pathogens. Most TCR sequences were uncommon, yet certain public TCRs appeared in many donors.

With respect to this clone: Its antigen is unknown.

Germline V lookup: CDR1 DFQATT, CDR2 SNEGSKA (reference sequence). The CDR3 totals 11 residues. Trimming took 6 bases from V and 7 from J, leaving 11 bases between them. The PCR was carried out with 60 Vbeta primers and 13 Jbeta primers. TCRdb's copy holds only in-frame clones and misses some; the assay was immunoSEQ multiplex PCR. The repertoire holds under 200,000 clones, with roughly 13% as singletons. The specimen was PBMCs. The TCR sequence derives from a man aged 50 or older in good health and CMV-seropositive. The J gene is TRBJ2-3, the V gene TRBV20-1, with no clear D. CDR3 region: CSARDSHTQYF. CDR3 sequence (DNA): TGCAGTGCCCGCGATTCGCATACGCAGTATTTT.